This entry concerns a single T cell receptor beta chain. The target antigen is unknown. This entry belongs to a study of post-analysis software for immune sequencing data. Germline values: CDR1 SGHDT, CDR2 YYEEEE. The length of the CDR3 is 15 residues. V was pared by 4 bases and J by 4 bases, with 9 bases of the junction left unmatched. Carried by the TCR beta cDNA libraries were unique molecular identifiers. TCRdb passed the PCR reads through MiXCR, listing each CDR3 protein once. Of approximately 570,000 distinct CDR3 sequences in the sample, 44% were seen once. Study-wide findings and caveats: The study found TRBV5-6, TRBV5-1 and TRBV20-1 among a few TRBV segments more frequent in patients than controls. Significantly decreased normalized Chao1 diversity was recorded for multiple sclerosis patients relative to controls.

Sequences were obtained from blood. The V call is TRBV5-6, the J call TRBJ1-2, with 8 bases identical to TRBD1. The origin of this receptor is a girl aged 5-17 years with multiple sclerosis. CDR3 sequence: CASSVTGTGVYGYTF. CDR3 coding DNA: TGTGCCAGCAGCGTCACCGGGACAGGCGTCTATGGCTACACCTTC. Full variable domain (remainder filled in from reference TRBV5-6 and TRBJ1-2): DAGVTQSPTHLIKTRGQQVTLRCSPKSGHDTVSWYQQALGQGPQFIFQYYEEEERQRGNFPDRFSGHQFPNYSSELNVNALLLGDSALYLCASSVTGTGVYGYTFGSGTRLTVV.